The clone carrying this TCR beta chain was counted between two and nine times. V shed 2 bases and J shed 7 bases, with 14 bases lying between them. The length of the CDR3 is 14 residues. Germline CDR1 SEHNR, CDR2 FQNEAQ (reference sequence). The sample originates from a study of early T cells in non-severe SARS-CoV-2 infection. Study information: The sequenced material was bulk RNA from unsorted whole blood, and its chains were unpaired.

Individual cDNA molecules each received unique molecular identifiers attached to them. TCRdb ran MiXCR on the 5' RACE reads and lists one entry per CDR3 protein. Here the sample spans approximately 56,000 distinct CDR3 sequences, roughly 11% being singletons. Source material: whole blood. This TCR was recovered from an adult who was a healthcare worker with PCR-confirmed SARS-CoV-2 infection or an uninfected control (not recorded which). The chain employs TRBV7-9 and TRBJ1-2; D not certain. The CDR3 sequence: CASSLLSGKRGYTF. CDR3 sequence (DNA): TGTGCCAGCAGCTTACTGTCCGGGAAGCGTGGCTACACCTTC.